A single sample is the source of the 8 T cell receptor beta chains below, sequenced in a study of blood T cells in healthy people across ages. A second 7 to 11 cycle PCR used barcoded and J-beta primers. One entry per CDR3 protein, called by TCRdb with MiXCR from the 5' RACE reads. The top ten hold approximately 3.6% of the sample, which has 550,000 to 750,000 distinct CDR3 sequences, approximately 21% seen once. Material for sequencing was blood. The receptors were gathered from a man in his 70s in good health.

This clonotype occurred a few times. The rearrangement joins TRBV6-5 to TRBJ2-2; D may be TRBD1 (6 bases). Looked up from germline, CDR1 is MNHEY and CDR2 is SVGAGI. This CDR3 comprises 14 residues. Trimming pared 4 bases from V and 5 bases from J, leaving 11 bases between. CDR3 DNA: TGTGCCAGCAGTTCCAGCGACAGGACCGGGGAGCTGTTTTTT. Its protein product is CASSSSDRTGELFF.

This clonotype showed up just a few times. The chain combines TRBV9 with TRBJ2-1, with 8 bases that match TRBD1. The J segment lost 3 bases and the V segment lost 0 bases, leaving 2 bases of the junction unmatched. Germline CDR1 SGDLS, CDR2 YYNGEE. The CDR3 extends over 15 amino acids. The CDR3 DNA reads TGTGCCAGCAGCGTAGAACAGGGGGGCTACAATGAGCAGTTCTTC. It encodes CASSVEQGGYNEQFF. Variable domain in full (rest from reference TRBV9 and TRBJ2-1): DSGVTQTPKHLITATGQRVTLRCSPRSGDLSVYWYQQSLDQGLQFLIQYYNGEERAKGNILERFSAQQFPDLHSELNLSSLELGDSALYFCASSVEQGGYNEQFFGPGTRLTVL.

There are a few counts of this clonotype. The V and J genes are TRBV5-1 and TRBJ2-7; either TRBD1 or TRBD2 may fit D (5 bases each). Germline-derived CDR1 and CDR2 are SGHRS and YFSETQ. CDR3 length: 15 residues. Trimming took off 2 bases at V and 9 bases at J, with 21 bases between the two ends. The CDR3 coding sequence is TGCGCCAGCAGCTTCGGGACCACCCGCGAATATGGGCAGTACTTC. This encodes CASSFGTTREYGQYF.

The chain has TRBV20-1 and TRBJ2-5; 8 nucleotides line up with TRBD2. CDR3 length equals 13 residues. Germline V lookup: CDR1 DFQATT, CDR2 SNEGSKA (reference sequence). V lost 2 bases and J lost 2; bases outside the gene matches: 1. The CDR3 reads CSARRGGQETQYF. The CDR3 region has the DNA TGCAGTGCTAGACGGGGGGGTCAAGAGACCCAGTACTTC.

The sample holds many counts of this clonotype. This chain joins TRBV3-1 and TRBJ2-1; D tentatively reads TRBD1 or TRBD2 (6 bases each). V lost 7 bases to trimming and J lost 8 bases, with 15 bases between them. Germline CDR1 is LGHDT and CDR2 is YNNKEL (reference sequence). This CDR3 is 13 amino acids long. The CDR3 nucleotides are TGTGCCAGCAACCACGTCGGGGGCGATGAGCAGTTCTTC. It is translated as CASNHVGGDEQFF.

The chain links TRBV4-3 to TRBJ1-1; possibly TRBD1 for D (5 bases). Germline loops: CDR1 LGHNA, CDR2 YSLEER. V lost 0 bases and J 2 bases, leaving 10 bases between the germline ends. This CDR3 is built from 15 residues. The CDR3 DNA follows: TGCGCCAGCAGCCAAGAGGGGACGGTTAACACTGAAGCTTTCTTT. Its protein is CASSQEGTVNTEAFF.

The gene calls are TRBV6-2 or TRBV6-3 and TRBJ2-1; D could derive from TRBD1 or TRBD2 (5 bases each). The CDR3 length is 15 residues. V shed 2 bases and J shed 5 bases, with 13 bases lying between them. Germline V gene lookup returns CDR1 MNHEY and CDR2 SVGEGT. The CDR3 region is CASSYPRLGDNEQFF. CDR3 DNA sequence: TGTGCCAGCAGTTACCCAAGACTGGGGGACAATGAGCAGTTCTTC.

This chain connects TRBV5-5 to TRBJ1-2; the D gene is possibly TRBD1 (5 bases). The CDR3 has 14 amino acids. CDR1 and CDR2 from the germline V gene are SGHKS and YYEKEE (reference sequence). V lost 0 bases and J lost 5, with 11 bases in between. The CDR3 DNA follows: TGTGCCAGCAGCTTGGCCACAGACAGATATGGCTACACCTTC. Translating gives CASSLATDRYGYTF.